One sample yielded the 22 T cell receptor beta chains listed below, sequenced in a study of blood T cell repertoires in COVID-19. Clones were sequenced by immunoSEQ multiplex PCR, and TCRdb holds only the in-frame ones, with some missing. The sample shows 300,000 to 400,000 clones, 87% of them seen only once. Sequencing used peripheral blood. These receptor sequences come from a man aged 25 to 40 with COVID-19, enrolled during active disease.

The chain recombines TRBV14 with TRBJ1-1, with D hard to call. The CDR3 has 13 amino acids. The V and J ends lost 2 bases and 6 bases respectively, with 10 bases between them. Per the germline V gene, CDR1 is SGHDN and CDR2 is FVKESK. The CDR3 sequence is CASSQLEVAEAFF. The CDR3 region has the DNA TGTGCCAGCAGCCAACTCGAGGTCGCTGAAGCTTTCTTT.

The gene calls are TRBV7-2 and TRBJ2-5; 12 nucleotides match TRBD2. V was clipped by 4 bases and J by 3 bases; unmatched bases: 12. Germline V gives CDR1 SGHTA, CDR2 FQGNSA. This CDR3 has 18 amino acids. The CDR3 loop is CASSSAAGLAGLKETQYF. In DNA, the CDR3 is TGTGCCAGCAGCTCCGCGGCGGGACTAGCGGGCCTCAAAGAGACCCAGTACTTC.

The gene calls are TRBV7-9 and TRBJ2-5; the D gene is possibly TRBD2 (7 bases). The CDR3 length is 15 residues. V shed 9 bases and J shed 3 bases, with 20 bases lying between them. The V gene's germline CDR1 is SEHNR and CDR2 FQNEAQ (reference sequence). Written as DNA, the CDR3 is TGTGCCAGTCAGATTTTCGGGGGGCTTGAAGAGACCCAGTACTTC. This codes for CASQIFGGLEETQYF. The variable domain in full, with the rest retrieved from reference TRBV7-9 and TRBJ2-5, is DTGVSQNPRHKITKRGQNVTFRCDPISEHNRLYWYRQTLGQGPEFLTYFQNEAQLEKSRLLSDRFSAERPKGSFSTLEIQRTEQGDSAMYLCASQIFGGLEETQYFGPGTRLLVL.

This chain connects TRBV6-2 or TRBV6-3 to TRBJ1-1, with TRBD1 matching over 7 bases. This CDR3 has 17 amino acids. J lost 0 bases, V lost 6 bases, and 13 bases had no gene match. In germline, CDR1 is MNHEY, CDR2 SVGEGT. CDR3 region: CASSPGVGQAMNTEAFF. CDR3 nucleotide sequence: TGTGCCAGCAGCCCCGGAGTAGGACAGGCGATGAACACTGAAGCTTTCTTT.

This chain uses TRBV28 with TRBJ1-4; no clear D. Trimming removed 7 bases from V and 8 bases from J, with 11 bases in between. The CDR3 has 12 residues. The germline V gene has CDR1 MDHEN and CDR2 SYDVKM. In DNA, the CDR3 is TGTGCCAGCAAACAGAGTGGGGAAAAACTGTTTTTT. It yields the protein CASKQSGEKLFF.

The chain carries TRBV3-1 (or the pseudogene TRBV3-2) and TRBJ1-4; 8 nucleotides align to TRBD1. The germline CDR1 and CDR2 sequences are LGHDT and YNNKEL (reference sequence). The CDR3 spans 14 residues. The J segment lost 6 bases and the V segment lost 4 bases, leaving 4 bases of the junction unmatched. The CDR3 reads CASSLGQGYEKLFF. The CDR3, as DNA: TGTGCCAGCAGCCTAGGACAGGGATATGAAAAACTGTTTTTT.

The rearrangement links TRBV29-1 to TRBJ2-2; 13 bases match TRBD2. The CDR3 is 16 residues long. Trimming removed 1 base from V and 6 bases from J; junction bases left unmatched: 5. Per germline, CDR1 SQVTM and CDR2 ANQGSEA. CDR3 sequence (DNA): TGCAGCGTTGAAGGGACTAGCGGGAGCTTGGCCGGGGAGCTGTTTTTT. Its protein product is CSVEGTSGSLAGELFF.

CDR3 residues: CASSLGQGGYQPQHF. The CDR3, as DNA: TGTGCCAGCAGCCTGGGACAGGGGGGTTATCAGCCCCAGCATTTT. V and J are TRBV3-1 (or the pseudogene TRBV3-2) and TRBJ1-5; TRBD1 matches at 11 bases. The CDR3 contains 15 residues. Trimming cost V 4 bases and J 5 bases; bases outside gene matches: 4. Germline assignment: CDR1 LGHDT and CDR2 YNNKEL (reference sequence).

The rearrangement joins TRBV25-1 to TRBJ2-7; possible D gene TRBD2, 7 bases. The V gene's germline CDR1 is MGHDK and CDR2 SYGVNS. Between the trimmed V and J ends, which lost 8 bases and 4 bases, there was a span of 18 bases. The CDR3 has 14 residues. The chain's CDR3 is CASGTGGQRYEQYF. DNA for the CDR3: TGTGCCAGCGGAACCGGGGGGCAACGTTACGAGCAGTACTTC.

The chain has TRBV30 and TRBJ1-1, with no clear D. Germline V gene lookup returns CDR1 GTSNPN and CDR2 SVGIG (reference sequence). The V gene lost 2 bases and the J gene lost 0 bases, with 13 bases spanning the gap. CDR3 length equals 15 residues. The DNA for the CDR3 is TGTGCCTGGAGTCTCGCAGGAACGTTGAACACTGAAGCTTTCTTT. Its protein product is CAWSLAGTLNTEAFF.

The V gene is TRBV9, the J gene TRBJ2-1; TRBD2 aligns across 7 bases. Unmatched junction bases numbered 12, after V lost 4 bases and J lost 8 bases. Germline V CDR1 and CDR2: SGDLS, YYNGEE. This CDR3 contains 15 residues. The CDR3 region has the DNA TGTGCCAGCAGCCCCGTGGGGGAGGGCCACGATGAGCAGTTCTTC. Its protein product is CASSPVGEGHDEQFF.

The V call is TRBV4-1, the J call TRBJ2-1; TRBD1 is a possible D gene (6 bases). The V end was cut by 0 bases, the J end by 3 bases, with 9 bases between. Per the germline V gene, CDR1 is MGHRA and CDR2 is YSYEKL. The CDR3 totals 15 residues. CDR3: CASSQDRQVYNEQFF. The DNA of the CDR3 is TGCGCCAGCAGCCAAGATAGACAGGTCTACAATGAGCAGTTCTTC.

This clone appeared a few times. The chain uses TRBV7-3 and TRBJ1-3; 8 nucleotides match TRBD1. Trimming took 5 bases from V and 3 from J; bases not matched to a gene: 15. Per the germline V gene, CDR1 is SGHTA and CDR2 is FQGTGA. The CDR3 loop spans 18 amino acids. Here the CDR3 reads CASSPTSGSGTGGNTIYF. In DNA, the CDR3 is TGTGCCAGCAGCCCCACGTCGGGCTCCGGGACAGGTGGAAACACCATATATTTT.

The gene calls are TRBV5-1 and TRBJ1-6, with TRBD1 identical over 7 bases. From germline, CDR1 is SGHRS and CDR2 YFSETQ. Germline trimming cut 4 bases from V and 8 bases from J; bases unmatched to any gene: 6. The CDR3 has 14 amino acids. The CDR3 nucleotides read TGCGCCAGCAGCGCACAGGGGAATGATTCACCCCTCCACTTT. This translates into CASSAQGNDSPLHF.

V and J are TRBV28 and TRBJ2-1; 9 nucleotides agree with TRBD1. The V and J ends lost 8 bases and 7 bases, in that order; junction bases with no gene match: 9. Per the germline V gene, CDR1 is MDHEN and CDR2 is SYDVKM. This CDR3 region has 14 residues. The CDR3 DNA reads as TGTGCCAGCGGTCCGTACAGGGGGCGGAATGAGCAGTTCTTC. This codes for CASGPYRGRNEQFF.

The CDR3 protein is CASSLGTSGYNEQFF. CDR3 DNA: TGTGCCAGCAGCTTGGGGACTAGCGGGTACAATGAGCAGTTCTTC. This chain links TRBV11-2 with TRBJ2-1, with 12 bases that match TRBD2. Germline V gene lookup returns CDR1 SGHAT and CDR2 FQNNGV. The CDR3 contains 15 residues. V lost 3 bases, J lost 4 bases, and 1 base stayed unmatched.

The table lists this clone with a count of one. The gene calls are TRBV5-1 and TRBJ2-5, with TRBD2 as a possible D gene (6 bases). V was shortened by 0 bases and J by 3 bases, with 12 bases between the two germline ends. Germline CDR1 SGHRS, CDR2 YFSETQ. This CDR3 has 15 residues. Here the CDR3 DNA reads TGCGCCAGCAGCTTGGCCGGCAGGGAGGAAGAGACCCAGTACTTC. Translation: CASSLAGREEETQYF.

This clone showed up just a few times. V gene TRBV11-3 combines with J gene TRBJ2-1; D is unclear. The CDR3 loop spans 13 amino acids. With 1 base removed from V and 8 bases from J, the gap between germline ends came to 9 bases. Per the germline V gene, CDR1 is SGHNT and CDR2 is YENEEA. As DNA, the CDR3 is TGTGCCAGCAGCTTAGGGGTCAGCGATGAGCAGTTCTTC. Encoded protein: CASSLGVSDEQFF.

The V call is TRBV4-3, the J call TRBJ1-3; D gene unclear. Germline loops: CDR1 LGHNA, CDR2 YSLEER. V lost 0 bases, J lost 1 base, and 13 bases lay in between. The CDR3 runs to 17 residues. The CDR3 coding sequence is TGCGCCAGCAGCCAAGATTCAGAAGGAGGGTCTGGAAACACCATATATTTT. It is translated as CASSQDSEGGSGNTIYF.

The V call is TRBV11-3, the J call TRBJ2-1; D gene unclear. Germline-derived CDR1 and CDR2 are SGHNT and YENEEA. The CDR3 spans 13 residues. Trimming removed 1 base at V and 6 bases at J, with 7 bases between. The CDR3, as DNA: TGTGCCAGCAGCTTAGTCTCGAGCAATGAGCAGTTCTTC. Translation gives CASSLVSSNEQFF. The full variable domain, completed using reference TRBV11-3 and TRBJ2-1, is EAGVVQSPRYKIIEKKQPVAFWCNPISGHNTLYWYLQNLGQGPELLIRYENEEAVDDSQLPKDRFSAERLKGVDSTLKIQPAELGDSAVYLCASSLVSSNEQFFGPGTRLTVL.

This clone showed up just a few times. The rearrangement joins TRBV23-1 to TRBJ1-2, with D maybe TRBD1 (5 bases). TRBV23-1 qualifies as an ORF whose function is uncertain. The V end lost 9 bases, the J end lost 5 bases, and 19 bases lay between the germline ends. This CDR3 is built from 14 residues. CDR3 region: CARKTGGRLYGYTF. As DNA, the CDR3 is TGCGCCAGAAAGACGGGGGGTCGACTATATGGCTACACCTTC.

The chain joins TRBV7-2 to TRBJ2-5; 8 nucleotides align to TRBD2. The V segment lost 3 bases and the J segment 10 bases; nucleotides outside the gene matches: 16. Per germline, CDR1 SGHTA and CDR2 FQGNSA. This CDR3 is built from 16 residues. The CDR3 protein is CASSLQRGPPRDIQYF. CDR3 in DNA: TGTGCCAGCAGCTTGCAGCGGGGGCCCCCAAGAGATATCCAGTACTTC.